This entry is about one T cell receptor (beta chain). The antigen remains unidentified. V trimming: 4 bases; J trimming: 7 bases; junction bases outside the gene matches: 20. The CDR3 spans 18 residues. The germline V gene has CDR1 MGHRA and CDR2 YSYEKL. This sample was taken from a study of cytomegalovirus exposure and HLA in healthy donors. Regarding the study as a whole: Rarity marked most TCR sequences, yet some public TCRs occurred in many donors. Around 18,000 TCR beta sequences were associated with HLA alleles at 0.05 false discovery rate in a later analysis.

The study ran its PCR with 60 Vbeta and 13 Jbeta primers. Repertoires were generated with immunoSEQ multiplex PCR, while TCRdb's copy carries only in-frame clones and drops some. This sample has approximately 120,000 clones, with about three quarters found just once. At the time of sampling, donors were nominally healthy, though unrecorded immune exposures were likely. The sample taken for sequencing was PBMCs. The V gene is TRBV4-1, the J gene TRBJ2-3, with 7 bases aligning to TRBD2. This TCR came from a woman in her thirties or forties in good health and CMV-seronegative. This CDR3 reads CASSPQWVAGPHLNTQYF. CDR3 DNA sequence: TGCGCCAGCAGCCCTCAGTGGGTAGCGGGCCCCCATCTTAATACGCAGTATTTT.